These 4 T cell receptor beta chains were all obtained from the same sample, sequenced in a study of cytomegalovirus exposure and HLA in healthy donors. The PCR used 60 Vbeta and 13 Jbeta primers. The table came from immunoSEQ multiplex PCR; TCRdb's copy has only in-frame clones and leaves some out. The profile shows about 250,000 clones, around 66% of them singletons. The source material was PBMCs. Receptors were obtained from a female donor in good health and CMV-seronegative.

This clone occurred a few times. The V gene is TRBV7-2, the J gene TRBJ1-2, with D unresolved. The CDR3 is 12 residues long. The V gene's germline CDR1 is SGHTA and CDR2 FQGNSA. The V end was cut by 1 base, the J end by 5 bases, with 5 bases between. Here the CDR3 reads CASSLDSYGYTF. The DNA of the CDR3 is TGTGCCAGCAGCTTAGACAGTTATGGCTACACCTTC. Filled out from reference TRBV7-2 and TRBJ1-2, the complete variable domain reads GAGVSQSPSNKVTEKGKDVELRCDPISGHTALYWYRQSLGQGLEFLIYFQGNSAPDKSGLPSDRFSAERTGGSVSTLTIQRTQQEDSAVYLCASSLDSYGYTFGSGTRLTVV.

The V call is TRBV2, the J call TRBJ2-3, with 7 bases fitting TRBD2. The trim removed 5 bases at V and 3 bases at J, leaving 5 bases unmatched. Germline V lookup: CDR1 SNHLY, CDR2 FYNNEI. The CDR3 runs 14 residues. The CDR3 nucleotides are TGTGCCAGCAGTCGGACTAGTGGGACAGATACGCAGTATTTT. Translation gives CASSRTSGTDTQYF.

This clone was seen just once. The chain is built from TRBV18 and TRBJ1-3, with no clear D. The germline V and J ends were trimmed by 3 bases and 0 bases, with 12 bases remaining between them. Per germline, CDR1 KGHSH and CDR2 LQKENI. The CDR3 contains 16 residues. CDR3 protein: CASSPGLSNSGNTIYF. Here the CDR3 DNA reads TGTGCCAGCTCACCCGGACTTTCCAACTCTGGAAACACCATATATTTT.

The CDR3 DNA reads TGTGCCAGCAGTTTCGCGGGGGAGATCACAGATACGCAGTATTTT. This translates into CASSFAGEITDTQYF. The chain couples TRBV28 to TRBJ2-3; 7 positions match TRBD2. The CDR3 length is 15 residues. Trimming at V came to 3 bases and at J to 2 bases, leaving 5 bases not matched to a gene. Germline V gene lookup returns CDR1 MDHEN and CDR2 SYDVKM. Combining the CDR3 with reference TRBV28 and TRBJ2-3 gives the whole variable domain DVKVTQSSRYLVKRTGEKVFLECVQDMDHENMFWYRQDPGLGLRLIYFSYDVKMKEKGDIPEGYSVSREKKERFSLILESASTNQTSMYLCASSFAGEITDTQYFGPGTRLTVL.